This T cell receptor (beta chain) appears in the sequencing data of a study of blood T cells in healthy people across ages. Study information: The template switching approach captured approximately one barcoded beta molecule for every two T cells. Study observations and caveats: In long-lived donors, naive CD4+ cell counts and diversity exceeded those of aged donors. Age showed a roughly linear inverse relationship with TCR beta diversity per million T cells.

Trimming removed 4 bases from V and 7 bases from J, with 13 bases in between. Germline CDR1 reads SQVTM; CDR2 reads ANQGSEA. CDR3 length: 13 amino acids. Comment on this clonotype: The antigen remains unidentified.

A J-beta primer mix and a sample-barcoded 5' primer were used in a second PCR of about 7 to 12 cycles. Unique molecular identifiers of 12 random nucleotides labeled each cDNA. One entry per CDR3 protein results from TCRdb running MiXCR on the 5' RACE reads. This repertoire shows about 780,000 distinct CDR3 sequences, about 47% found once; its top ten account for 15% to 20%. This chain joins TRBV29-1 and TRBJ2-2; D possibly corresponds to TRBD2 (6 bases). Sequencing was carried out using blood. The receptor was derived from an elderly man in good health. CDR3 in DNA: TGCAGCGTTGGGGCCGGGGGAGTCGGGGAGCTGTTTTTT. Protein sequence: CSVGAGGVGELFF.